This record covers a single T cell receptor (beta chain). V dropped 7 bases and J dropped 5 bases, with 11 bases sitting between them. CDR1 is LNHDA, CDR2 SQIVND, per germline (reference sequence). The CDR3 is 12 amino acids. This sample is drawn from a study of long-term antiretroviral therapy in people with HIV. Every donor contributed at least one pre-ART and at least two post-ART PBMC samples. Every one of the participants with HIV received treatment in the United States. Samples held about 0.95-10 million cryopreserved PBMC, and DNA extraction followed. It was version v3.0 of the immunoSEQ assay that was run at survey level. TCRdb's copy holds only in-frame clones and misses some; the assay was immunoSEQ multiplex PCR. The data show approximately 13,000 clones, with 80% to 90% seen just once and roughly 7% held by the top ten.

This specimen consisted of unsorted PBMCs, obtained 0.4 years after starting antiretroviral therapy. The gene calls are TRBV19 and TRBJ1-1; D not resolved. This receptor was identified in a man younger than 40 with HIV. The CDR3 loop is CASTRGWTEAFF. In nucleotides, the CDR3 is TGTGCCAGTACTAGAGGATGGACTGAAGCTTTCTTT.